The T cell receptor (beta chain) under discussion was sequenced for a study of sequential checkpoint blockade in melanoma. Treatment here: randomized to nivolumab then ipilimumab (arm A) or the reverse (arm B). DNA-damaging chemotherapy had not been given to any patient beforehand. The CDR3 is 17 residues long. Germline CDR1 and CDR2: LNHDA and SQIVND (reference sequence). Between the trimmed V and J ends, which lost 5 bases and 0 bases, there was a span of 14 bases. Here immunoSEQ multiplex PCR was the method, and the copy in TCRdb shows in-frame clones only, minus some. Altogether 40,000 or so clones are present, roughly 32% being singletons, with the ten largest covering about 1.6%.

Here the sequenced sample was tumor tissue (inferred from file names), taken from a patient given nivolumab and ipilimumab in sequence. This TCR was recovered from a human donor with melanoma. The chain links TRBV19 to TRBJ2-6; no clear D. In DNA form, the CDR3 reads TGTGCCAGTAGTTCCGGACCCCCATCCTCTGGGGCCAACGTCCTGACTTTC. It yields the protein CASSSGPPSSGANVLTF.